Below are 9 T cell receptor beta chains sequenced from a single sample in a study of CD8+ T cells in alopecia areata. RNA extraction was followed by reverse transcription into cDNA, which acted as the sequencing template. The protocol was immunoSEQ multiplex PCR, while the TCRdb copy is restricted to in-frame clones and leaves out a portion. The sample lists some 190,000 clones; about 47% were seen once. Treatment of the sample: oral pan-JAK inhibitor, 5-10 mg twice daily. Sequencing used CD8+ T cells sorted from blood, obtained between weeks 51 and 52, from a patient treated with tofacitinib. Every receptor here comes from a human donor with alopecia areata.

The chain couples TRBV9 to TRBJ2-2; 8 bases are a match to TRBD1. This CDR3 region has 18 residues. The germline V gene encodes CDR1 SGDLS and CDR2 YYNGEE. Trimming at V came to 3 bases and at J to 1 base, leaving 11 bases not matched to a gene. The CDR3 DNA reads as TGTGCCAGCAGCGCCACTCAGACAGGGGCGGTGAACACCGGGGAGCTGTTTTTT. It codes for CASSATQTGAVNTGELFF.

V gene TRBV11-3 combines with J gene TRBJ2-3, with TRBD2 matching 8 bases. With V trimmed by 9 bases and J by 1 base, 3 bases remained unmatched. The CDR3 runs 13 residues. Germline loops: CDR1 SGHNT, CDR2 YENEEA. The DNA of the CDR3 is TGTGCCAGTCGGCGGGGGGGCACAGATACGCAGTATTTT. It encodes CASRRGGTDTQYF.

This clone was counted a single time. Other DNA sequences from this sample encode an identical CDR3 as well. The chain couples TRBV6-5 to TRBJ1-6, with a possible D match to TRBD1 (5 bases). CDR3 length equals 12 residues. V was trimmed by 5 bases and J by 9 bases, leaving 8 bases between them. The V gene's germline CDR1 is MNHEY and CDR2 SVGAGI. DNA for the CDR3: TGTGCCAGCAGTCCCGGGGGTTCACCCCTCCACTTT. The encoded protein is CASSPGGSPLHF.

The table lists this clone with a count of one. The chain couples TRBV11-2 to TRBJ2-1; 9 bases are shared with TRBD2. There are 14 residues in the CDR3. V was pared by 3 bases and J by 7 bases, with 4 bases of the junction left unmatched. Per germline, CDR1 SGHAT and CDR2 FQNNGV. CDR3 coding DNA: TGTGCCAGCAGCTTTAGCGGGGGCCGTAATGAGCAGTTCTTC. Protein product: CASSFSGGRNEQFF.

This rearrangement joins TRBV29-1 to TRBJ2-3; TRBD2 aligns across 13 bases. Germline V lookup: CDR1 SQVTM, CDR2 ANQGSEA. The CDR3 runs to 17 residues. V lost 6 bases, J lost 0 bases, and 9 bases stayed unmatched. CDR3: CSVQTSGGYTSTDTQYF. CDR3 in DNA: TGCAGCGTCCAGACTAGCGGGGGGTACACTAGCACAGATACGCAGTATTTT.

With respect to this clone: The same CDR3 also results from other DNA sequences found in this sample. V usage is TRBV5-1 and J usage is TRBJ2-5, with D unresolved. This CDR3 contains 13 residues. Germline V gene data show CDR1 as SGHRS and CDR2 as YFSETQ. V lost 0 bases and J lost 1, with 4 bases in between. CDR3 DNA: TGCGCCAGCAGCTTGGGCTCCCAAGAGACCCAGTACTTC. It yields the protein CASSLGSQETQYF. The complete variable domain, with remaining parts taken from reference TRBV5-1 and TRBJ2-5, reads KAGVTQTPRYLIKTRGQQVTLSCSPISGHRSVSWYQQTPGQGLQFLFEYFSETQRNKGNFPGRFSGRQFSNSRSEMNVSTLELGDSALYLCASSLGSQETQYFGPGTRLLVL.

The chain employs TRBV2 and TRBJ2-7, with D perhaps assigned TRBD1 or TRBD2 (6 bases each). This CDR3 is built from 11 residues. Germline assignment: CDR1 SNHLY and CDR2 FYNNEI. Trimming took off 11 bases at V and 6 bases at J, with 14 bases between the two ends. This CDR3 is CAGGGGREQYF. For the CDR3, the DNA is TGTGCCGGGGGCGGAGGGCGCGAGCAGTACTTC.

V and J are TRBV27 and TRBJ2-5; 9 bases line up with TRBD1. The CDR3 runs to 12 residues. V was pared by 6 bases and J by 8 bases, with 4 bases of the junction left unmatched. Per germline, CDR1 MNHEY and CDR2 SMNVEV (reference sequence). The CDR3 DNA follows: TGTGCCAGCAGCCTGACAGGGGGAACCCAGTACTTC. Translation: CASSLTGGTQYF.

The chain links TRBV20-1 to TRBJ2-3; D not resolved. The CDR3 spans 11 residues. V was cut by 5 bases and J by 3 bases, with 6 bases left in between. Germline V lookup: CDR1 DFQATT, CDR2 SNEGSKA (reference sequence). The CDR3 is CSAGATDTQYF. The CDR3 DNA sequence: TGCAGTGCTGGTGCGACAGATACGCAGTATTTT.